Below are 15 T cell receptor beta chains sequenced from a single sample in a study of blood T cell repertoires in COVID-19. Clones were read by immunoSEQ multiplex PCR, and TCRdb kept only the in-frame ones, dropping some. The repertoire consists of more than 200,000 clones, with 65% to 80% occurring once and the leading ten covering roughly 4%. The sample comprised peripheral blood. All receptors derive from a woman aged 40 to 50 with active or convalescent COVID-19.

The count of this clone is one. The chain combines TRBV28 with TRBJ2-7; TRBD1 matches 8 bases. V was pared by 6 bases and J by 5 bases, with 6 bases of the junction left unmatched. The germline V gene encodes CDR1 MDHEN and CDR2 SYDVKM. This CDR3 contains 13 residues. CDR3 protein: CASRGQVVHEQYF. In nucleotides, the CDR3 is TGTGCCAGCAGGGGACAGGTAGTCCACGAGCAGTACTTC.

This clone was detected ten times or more. The J gene is TRBJ2-6, the V gene TRBV2; 7 bases fit TRBD1. From germline, CDR1 is SNHLY and CDR2 FYNNEI. CDR3 length: 17 residues. V shed 6 bases, J shed 0 bases, and the junction held 8 bases outside the gene matches. CDR3 sequence reads: CASRPGQRSSGANVLTF. The CDR3 DNA sequence: TGTGCCAGCAGACCGGGACAGCGTAGCTCTGGGGCCAACGTCCTGACTTTC.

V and J are TRBV28 and TRBJ1-6; TRBD1 is a possible D gene (5 bases). The germline gives CDR1 MDHEN, CDR2 SYDVKM. The CDR3 totals 14 residues. Trimming removed 7 bases from V and 9 bases from J, with 16 bases in between. The CDR3 DNA sequence: TGTGCCAGCACCTATGGGGGGATAGGTTCACCCCTCCACTTT. Translation gives CASTYGGIGSPLHF.

This chain connects TRBV21-1 to TRBJ2-7; the table names TRBD2, a call not compared with the DNA. TRBV21-1 is annotated as a pseudogene. CDR3 size: 14 residues. The CDR3 loop is CAENPGIPDREQYV. The CDR3 DNA reads TGTGCGGAGAACCCGGGGATCCCGGATCGCGAGCAGTACGTC.

V gene TRBV5-1 combines with J gene TRBJ2-7; D is ambiguous. Germline assignment: CDR1 SGHRS and CDR2 YFSETQ. V shed 7 bases and J shed 2 bases, with 13 bases lying between them. The CDR3 extends over 13 amino acids. The CDR3 protein is CASQFAPTYEQYF. CDR3 in DNA: TGCGCCAGCCAGTTTGCCCCCACCTACGAGCAGTACTTC.

CDR3 protein: CASSLQGTGVTGELFF. The CDR3, as DNA: TGCGCCAGCAGCTTGCAAGGGACAGGGGTAACCGGGGAGCTGTTTTTT. The V call is TRBV5-1, the J call TRBJ2-2; 10 bases are a match to TRBD1. Germline V CDR1 and CDR2: SGHRS, YFSETQ. V lost 1 base and J lost 5; bases outside the gene matches: 5. The CDR3 has 16 amino acids.

This chain links TRBV10-3 with TRBJ1-1; D gene uncertain. Deletions cut 8 bases from V and 4 bases from J, with 11 bases between. This CDR3 spans 12 amino acids. Germline CDR1 is ENHRY and CDR2 is SYGVKD. The CDR3 sequence: CAISVSGTEAFF. CDR3 DNA sequence: TGTGCCATCTCAGTCTCGGGCACTGAAGCTTTCTTT.

The V and J genes are TRBV2 and TRBJ1-5; no firm D call. V gave up 4 bases and J gave up 0 bases, with 10 bases separating them. Looked up from germline, CDR1 is SNHLY and CDR2 is FYNNEI. The CDR3 spans 15 residues. The CDR3 DNA follows: TGTGCCAGCAGTGGGAGACGTAATAGCAATCAGCCCCAGCATTTT. Its translation: CASSGRRNSNQPQHF.

The chain is built from TRBV29-1 and TRBJ1-1, with TRBD1 as a possible D gene (6 bases). Trimming stripped 2 bases from V and 4 bases from J, with 8 bases between. CDR1 and CDR2 from the germline V gene are SQVTM and ANQGSEA. This CDR3 is built from 12 residues. The CDR3 protein is CSVERGATEAFF. The CDR3 nucleotides are TGCAGCGTTGAACGGGGGGCCACTGAAGCTTTCTTT.

The genes are TRBV18 and TRBJ1-2; TRBD1 agrees at 9 bases. With V trimmed by 3 bases and J by 3 bases, 5 bases remained unmatched. Germline CDR1 KGHSH, CDR2 LQKENI. The CDR3 is 15 residues long. CDR3 amino acids: CASSPRRTGDYGYTF. CDR3 nucleotide sequence: TGTGCCAGCTCACCCAGGAGGACAGGGGACTATGGCTACACCTTC.

The CDR3 here is CASSLGLAGGQETQYF. The CDR3 nucleotides are TGTGCCAGCAGCCTGGGACTAGCGGGGGGCCAAGAGACCCAGTACTTC. This chain links TRBV2 with TRBJ2-5; 15 nucleotides align to TRBD2. Germline V CDR1 and CDR2: SNHLY, FYNNEI. The CDR3 has 16 amino acids. The V and J ends lost 6 bases and 1 base, in that order; junction bases with no gene match: 3.

The V gene is TRBV18, the J gene TRBJ1-1, with D possibly TRBD1 on 5 matching bases. V lost 8 bases, J lost 4 bases, and 17 bases lay in between. The CDR3 covers 14 residues. Germline V gives CDR1 KGHSH, CDR2 LQKENI. Written as DNA, the CDR3 is TGTGCCAGCCTTAGACAGTTGGACCTCACTGAAGCTTTCTTT. Its protein is CASLRQLDLTEAFF.

V and J are TRBV20-1 and TRBJ1-1; the D gene is possibly TRBD1 (6 bases). The CDR3 has 11 amino acids. Germline V CDR1 and CDR2: DFQATT, SNEGSKA (reference sequence). V was shortened by 5 bases and J by 11 bases, with 15 bases between the two germline ends. The CDR3 is CSAHRAGYAFF. CDR3 bases: TGCAGTGCTCACAGGGCTGGGTACGCTTTCTTT.

This chain uses TRBV27 with TRBJ2-7; 7 nucleotides line up with TRBD1. Germline loops: CDR1 MNHEY, CDR2 SMNVEV (reference sequence). V shed 5 bases and J 3 bases; nucleotides not matched to a gene: 10. This CDR3 is built from 15 residues. CDR3 protein: CASSAAGTAFYEQYV. In DNA form, the CDR3 reads TGTGCCAGCAGTGCAGCCGGGACAGCCTTCTACGAGCAGTACGTC.

J is TRBJ2-1 and V is TRBV29-1; no clear D. CDR1 SQVTM and CDR2 ANQGSEA come from the germline V gene. V lost 4 bases, J lost 0 bases, and 10 bases lay in between. The CDR3 is made up of 14 amino acids. The CDR3 DNA reads TGCAGCGTTGCCCGTTCGGGCTCCTACAATGAGCAGTTCTTC. Translated: CSVARSGSYNEQFF.